This T cell receptor (beta chain) comes out of a study of siplizumab effects on memory and regulatory T cells. General study findings and limits: Alloreactive sequences whose origin lay in unstimulated CD4+ memory cells were significantly reduced by siplizumab. A small minority of alloreactive clones were mapped to unstimulated subsets. Suppressive function of proliferating Tregs from siplizumab cultures was not confirmed. Naive versus memory phenotype went unassigned for roughly 75-96% of proliferating CD4+ or CD8+ clones.

As regards this clone: The antigen remains unidentified.

Germline CDR1 is ENHRY and CDR2 is SYGVKD. Trimming at V came to 4 bases and at J to 5 bases, leaving 2 bases not matched to a gene. The CDR3 is 13 amino acids. Libraries were prepared by immunoSEQ multiplex PCR; TCRdb keeps only in-frame clonotypes and omits some of them. The table has some 100,000 clones, 90% to 95% seen once. This receptor was obtained from a human donor in good health. The sequenced material came from non-Treg CD4+ T cells sorted from blood. The gene calls are TRBV10-3 and TRBJ2-5, with TRBD1 identical over 9 bases. CDR3 nucleotide sequence: TGTGCCATCAGTGTCACAGGGGGCGAGACCCAGTACTTC. Its translation is CAISVTGGETQYF.